This note documents a single T cell receptor beta chain sequence. The data belong to a study of shared clonotypes between healthy human individuals. The naive CD8 population came from CD45RO-negative cells selected for CCR7, without terminally differentiated effector memory CD45RA+ cells. V lost 0 bases and J lost 5; bases outside the gene matches: 17. The CDR3 is 20 amino acids. The germline V gene encodes CDR1 MGHRA and CDR2 YSYEKL. Repertoires were generated with immunoSEQ multiplex PCR, while TCRdb's copy carries only in-frame clones and drops some. The sample consists of about 580,000 clones, roughly 98% of them appearing once.

The receptor's source is a young man in good health. This chain uses TRBV4-1 with TRBJ1-5, with 9 bases that match TRBD1. Sequencing was performed on naive CD8+ T cells sorted from blood. CDR3 loop: CASSQELVMSDRGGDQPQHF. The CDR3, as DNA: TGCGCCAGCAGCCAAGAACTGGTAATGTCGGACAGGGGAGGGGATCAGCCCCAGCATTTT.